Listed below are T cell receptor beta chains from one sample, sequenced in a study of OX40 agonist ivuxolimab in advanced cancers. TCRdb keeps only in-frame clones here, not all; method: immunoSEQ multiplex PCR. This table holds about 34,000 clones, roughly 80% found once. Sequenced here: CD4+ or CD8+ T cells sorted from blood, sampled in a trial of the OX40 agonist ivuxolimab. The receptors derive from an adult with an advanced solid tumor such as melanoma, head and neck, liver or kidney cancer. Each CDR3 is given without its conserved first and last residue. A D gene is named only where the DNA matches it firmly.

length: 12
J: TRBJ2-7
V: TRBV5-1
D: TRBD2
CDR3: ASSLTSGGYEQY

length: 14
J: TRBJ2-7
V: TRBV5-1
D: NA
CDR3: ASSFVGRPTSYEQY

length: 10
J: TRBJ2-1
V: TRBV14
D: TRBD2
CDR3: ASSHGGVEQF

length: 13
J: TRBJ2-2
V: TRBV4-3
D: NA
CDR3: ASSQDLSDTGELF

length: 12
J: TRBJ1-6
V: TRBV6-5
D: NA
CDR3: ASSSGPYNSPLH

length: 13
J: TRBJ2-3
V: TRBV7-9
D: NA
CDR3: ASSFRGVGEDTQY

length: 12
J: TRBJ2-5
V: TRBV18
D: NA
CDR3: ASSPLTGQETQY

length: 14
J: TRBJ2-5
V: TRBV7-2
D: NA
CDR3: ASSLPGGRVGETQY

length: 12
J: TRBJ2-7
V: TRBV7-8
D: NA
CDR3: ASSVGSRVYEQY

length: 12
J: TRBJ2-4
V: TRBV28
D: NA
CDR3: ASRESLAKNIQY

length: 11
J: TRBJ1-5
V: TRBV5-1
D: TRBD1
CDR3: ASSAGGEQPQH

length: 10
J: TRBJ1-6
V: TRBV6-5
D: NA
CDR3: ASSYGGVTLH

length: 13
J: TRBJ2-2
V: TRBV4-3
D: NA
CDR3: ASSKGGTLGGELF

length: 9
J: TRBJ2-4
V: TRBV20-1
D: NA
CDR3: SASGRNIQY

length: 10
J: TRBJ2-3
V: TRBV18
D: NA
CDR3: ASSRDTDTQY

length: 12
J: TRBJ2-2
V: TRBV2
D: NA
CDR3: ASRETGDAGELF

length: 13
J: TRBJ2-5
V: TRBV10-3
D: TRBD1
CDR3: ATSTGTGGTETQY

length: 14
J: TRBJ2-7
V: TRBV19
D: TRBD2
CDR3: ASMGPGTSGSYEQY

length: 14
J: TRBJ2-4
V: TRBV7-9
D: NA
CDR3: ASSPPEWDAKNIQY

length: 13
J: TRBJ2-1
V: TRBV29-1
D: NA
CDR3: SVGEGARVYNEQF

length: 13
J: TRBJ1-1
V: TRBV6-6
D: TRBD1
CDR3: ASSLTGDLNTEAF

length: 14
J: TRBJ2-7
V: TRBV9
D: TRBD1
CDR3: ASSEDPGTGTHEQY

length: 17
J: TRBJ2-4
V: TRBV19
D: TRBD2
CDR3: ASSTSWSSGGATKNIQY

length: 16
J: TRBJ2-7
V: TRBV6-4
D: TRBD2
CDR3: ASSDGTSGGHSSYEQY

length: 15
J: TRBJ1-6
V: TRBV7-3
D: NA
CDR3: ASSSGAGSSYNSPLH

length: 10
J: TRBJ2-5
V: TRBV30
D: NA
CDR3: AWTRGQETQY

length: 14
J: TRBJ1-2
V: TRBV4-1
D: NA
CDR3: ASSQDRPMRDYGYT

length: 13
J: TRBJ1-4
V: TRBV27
D: NA
CDR3: ASSLSGRPNEKLF

length: 9
J: TRBJ1-2
V: TRBV5-6
D: NA
CDR3: ASSLDYGYT

length: 12
J: TRBJ2-5
V: TRBV5-4
D: NA
CDR3: ASSFYSGEETQY

length: 11
J: TRBJ2-7
V: TRBV9
D: NA
CDR3: ASSLGLGQEQY

length: 12
J: TRBJ1-2
V: TRBV27
D: TRBD1
CDR3: ASSLSGQGYGYT

length: 10
J: TRBJ1-6
V: TRBV7-2
D: NA
CDR3: ASSHPNSPLH

length: 13
J: TRBJ2-3
V: TRBV5-4
D: NA
CDR3: ASSGEGKNTDTQY

length: 11
J: TRBJ2-7
V: TRBV5-1
D: TRBD1
CDR3: ASSETGLYEQY

length: 13
J: TRBJ1-1
V: TRBV7-8
D: TRBD1
CDR3: ASSLPGQGNTEAF

length: 14
J: TRBJ2-2
V: TRBV7-2
D: NA
CDR3: ASSLELGSRRGELF

length: 10
J: TRBJ1-4
V: TRBV2
D: NA
CDR3: ASNIGHEKLF

length: 13
J: TRBJ2-2
V: TRBV30
D: NA
CDR3: AWSRGTADTGELF

length: 11
J: TRBJ2-5
V: TRBV10-3
D: NA
CDR3: AIRDGQQETQY

length: 14
J: TRBJ2-7
V: TRBV11-2
D: NA
CDR3: ASSPIFGGRGHEQY

length: 13
J: TRBJ1-4
V: TRBV7-6
D: NA
CDR3: ASSLQGRMNEKLF

length: 10
J: TRBJ2-1
V: TRBV5-1
D: NA
CDR3: ASSQDGNEQF

length: 11
J: TRBJ2-7
V: TRBV11-2
D: NA
CDR3: ASSRSGSYEQY

length: 15
J: TRBJ2-5
V: TRBV5-1
D: NA
CDR3: ASSLNAFTGSQETQY

length: 11
J: TRBJ1-1
V: TRBV10-3
D: NA
CDR3: ATAIQGLTEAF